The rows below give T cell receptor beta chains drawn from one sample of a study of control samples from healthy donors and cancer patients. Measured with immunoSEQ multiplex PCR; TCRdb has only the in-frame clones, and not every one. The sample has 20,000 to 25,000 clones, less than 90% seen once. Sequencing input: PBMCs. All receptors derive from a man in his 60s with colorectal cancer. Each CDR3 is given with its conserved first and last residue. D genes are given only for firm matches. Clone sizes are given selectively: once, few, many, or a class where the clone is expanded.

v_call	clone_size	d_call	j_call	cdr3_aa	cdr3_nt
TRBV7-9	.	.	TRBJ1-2	CASSQDRFNYGYTF	TGTGCCAGCAGCCAAGACAGGTTTAACTATGGCTACACCTTC
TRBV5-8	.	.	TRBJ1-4	CASGARQTINEKLFF	TGTGCCAGCGGCGCCCGACAGACTATTAATGAAAAACTGTTTTTT
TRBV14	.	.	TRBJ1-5	CASSSDSNQPQHF	TGTGCCAGCTCTTCTGATAGCAATCAGCCCCAGCATTTT
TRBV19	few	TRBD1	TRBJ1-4	CASSPGTGREKLFF	TGTGCCAGTAGCCCCGGGACAGGGAGGGAAAAACTGTTTTTT
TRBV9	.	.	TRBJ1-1	CASSATEAREAFF	TGTGCCAGCAGCGCGACAGAGGCTCGTGAAGCTTTCTTT
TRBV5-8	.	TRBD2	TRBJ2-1	CASSRTSGNEQFF	TGTGCCAGCAGCCGGACTAGCGGGAATGAGCAGTTCTTC
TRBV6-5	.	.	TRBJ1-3	CASSYSGSSGNTIYF	TGTGCCAGCAGTTACTCAGGGAGCTCTGGAAACACCATATATTTT
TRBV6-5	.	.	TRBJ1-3	CASSYSPPELGNTIYF	TGTGCCAGCAGTTACTCCCCCCCTGAGCTTGGGAACACCATATATTTT
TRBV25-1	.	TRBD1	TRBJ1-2	CASSVTGVHGYTF	TGTGCCAGCAGTGTCACAGGGGTCCATGGCTACACCTTC
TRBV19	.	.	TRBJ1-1	CASIRGESTEAFF	TGTGCCAGTATCCGGGGGGAAAGCACTGAAGCTTTCTTT
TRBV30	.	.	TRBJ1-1	CAWFYGNTEAFF	TGTGCCTGGTTTTACGGGAACACTGAAGCTTTCTTT
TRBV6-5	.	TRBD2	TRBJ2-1	CASRGLATYNEQFF	TGTGCCAGCAGGGGACTAGCAACCTACAATGAGCAGTTCTTC
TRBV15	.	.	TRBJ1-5	CATSRDQRQADQPQHF	TGTGCCACCAGCAGAGATCAGAGACAGGCCGATCAGCCCCAGCATTTT
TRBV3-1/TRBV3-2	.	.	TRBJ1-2	CASSLSTVIAFSPYGYTF	TGTGCCAGCAGCCTAAGTACAGTCATCGCCTTTTCTCCCTATGGCTACACCTTC
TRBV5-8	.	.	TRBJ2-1	CASSFRGLVNEQFF	TGTGCCAGCAGCTTCCGGGGATTGGTCAATGAGCAGTTCTTC
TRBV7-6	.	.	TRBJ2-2	CASSLGGTDNGGELFF	TGTGCCAGCAGCTTAGGGGGGACGGATAACGGCGGGGAGCTGTTTTTT
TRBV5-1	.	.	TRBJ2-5	CASSLGRGDFQETQYF	TGCGCCAGCAGCTTGGGTAGGGGCGACTTCCAAGAGACCCAGTACTTC
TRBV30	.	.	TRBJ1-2	CAWSVSRNYGYTF	TGTGCCTGGAGTGTATCCAGGAACTATGGCTACACCTTC
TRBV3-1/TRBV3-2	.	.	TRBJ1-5	CASSQAPNQPQHF	TGTGCCAGCAGCCAAGCACCGAATCAGCCCCAGCATTTT
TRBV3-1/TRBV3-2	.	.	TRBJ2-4	CASSHPRDVTNF	TGTGCCAGCAGCCATCCCCGGGATGTTACGAACTTC
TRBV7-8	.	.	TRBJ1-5	CASSLVYSHSNQPQHF	TGTGCCAGCAGCTTAGTGTACAGCCATAGCAATCAGCCCCAGCATTTT
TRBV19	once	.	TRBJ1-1	CASSIAAGTEAFF	TGTGCCAGTAGTATAGCAGCGGGGACTGAAGCTTTCTTT
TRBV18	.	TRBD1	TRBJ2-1	CASSPRDRNPGEQFF	TGTGCCAGCTCTCCTCGGGACAGGAATCCAGGTGAGCAGTTCTTC
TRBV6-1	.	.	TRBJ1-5	CASSDPQGTYSNQPQHF	TGTGCCAGCAGTGACCCCCAGGGAACTTATAGCAATCAGCCCCAGCATTTT
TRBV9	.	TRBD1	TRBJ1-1	CASSPGTGGETSEAFF	TGTGCCAGCAGCCCCGGGACAGGGGGCGAGACCTCTGAAGCTTTCTTT
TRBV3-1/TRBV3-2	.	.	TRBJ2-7	CASSRSGTDKYEQYF	TGTGCCAGCAGCCGCTCCGGGACTGACAAATACGAGCAGTACTTC
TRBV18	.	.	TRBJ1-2	CASSPAQGNYGYTF	TGTGCCAGCTCACCCGCCCAGGGGAACTATGGCTACACCTTC
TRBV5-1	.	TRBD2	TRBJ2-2	CASRVASGSNTGELFF	TGCGCCAGCAGGGTGGCTAGCGGGTCGAACACCGGGGAGCTGTTTTTT
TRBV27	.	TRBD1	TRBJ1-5	CASSRQGFGNQPQHF	TGTGCCAGCAGCCGACAGGGATTCGGCAATCAGCCCCAGCATTTT
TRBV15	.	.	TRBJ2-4	CATSRPFVAKNIQYF	TGTGCCACCAGCAGACCTTTCGTAGCCAAAAACATTCAGTACTTC
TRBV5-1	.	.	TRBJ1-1	CASRPPGADTEAFF	TGCGCCAGCAGGCCTCCAGGGGCGGACACTGAAGCTTTCTTT
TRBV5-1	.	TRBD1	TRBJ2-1	CASSATGANNEQFF	TGCGCCAGCAGCGCAACAGGGGCTAACAATGAGCAGTTCTTC
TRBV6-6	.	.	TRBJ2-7	CAGSLRDGEQYF	TGTGCCGGCAGTCTCAGGGACGGCGAGCAGTACTTC
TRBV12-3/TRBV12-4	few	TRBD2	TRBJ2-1	CASSRSGGGEQFF	TGTGCCAGCAGTCGTAGCGGGGGAGGTGAGCAGTTCTTC
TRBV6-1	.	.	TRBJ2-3	CASSERGQGTQYF	TGTGCCAGCAGTGAACGTGGGCAGGGTACGCAGTATTTT
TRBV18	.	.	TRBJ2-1	CASSPGLYNEQFF	TGTGCCAGCTCACCAGGACTCTACAATGAGCAGTTCTTC
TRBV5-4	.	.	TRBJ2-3	CASSGSSTDTQYF	TGTGCCAGCAGCGGTTCTAGCACAGATACGCAGTATTTT
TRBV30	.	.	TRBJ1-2	CAWSVTQGPLPF	TGTGCCTGGAGTGTAACCCAGGGGCCTCTTCCCTTC
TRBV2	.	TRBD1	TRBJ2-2	CASSANVLAGQGATGELFF	TGTGCCAGCAGTGCAAACGTATTGGCCGGACAGGGGGCCACCGGGGAGCTGTTTTTT
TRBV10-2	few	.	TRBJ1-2	CASSADGPWGGYTF	TGCGCCAGCAGTGCGGACGGTCCTTGGGGGGGCTACACCTTC
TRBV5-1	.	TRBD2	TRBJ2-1	CASSLTAGGSNEQFF	TGCGCCAGCAGCTTGACGGCGGGAGGGAGTAATGAGCAGTTCTTC
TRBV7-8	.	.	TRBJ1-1	CASSLMGPNTEAFF	TGTGCCAGCAGCTTAATGGGACCGAACACTGAAGCTTTCTTT
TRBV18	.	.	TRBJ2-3	CASSLSRGLTDTQYF	TGTGCCAGCTCACTATCGCGGGGACTCACAGATACGCAGTATTTT
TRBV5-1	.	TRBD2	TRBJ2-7	CASSLAGLASNEQYF	TGCGCCAGCAGCTTGGCCGGACTAGCGTCGAACGAGCAGTACTTC
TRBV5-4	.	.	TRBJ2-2	CASSSGQKTGELFF	TGTGCCAGCAGCTCGGGACAAAAAACCGGGGAGCTGTTTTTT
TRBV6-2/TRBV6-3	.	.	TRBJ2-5	CASSYSGYQQETQYF	TGTGCCAGCAGTTACTCGGGCTACCAGCAAGAGACCCAGTACTTC
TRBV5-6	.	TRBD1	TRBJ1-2	CASSLDRGGYTF	TGTGCCAGCAGCTTGGACAGGGGGGGCTACACCTTC
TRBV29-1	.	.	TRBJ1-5	CSVAKSGQPQHF	TGCAGCGTTGCTAAATCGGGGCAGCCCCAGCATTTT
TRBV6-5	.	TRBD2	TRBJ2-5	CASSPAGGQETQYF	TGTGCCAGCAGCCCAGCGGGGGGGCAAGAGACCCAGTACTTC
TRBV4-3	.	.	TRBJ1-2	CASSQDSSNYGYTF	TGCGCCAGCAGCCAAGATTCCTCGAACTATGGCTACACCTTC
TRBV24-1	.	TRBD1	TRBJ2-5	CATSDTRGIQETQYF	TGTGCCACCAGTGATACCAGGGGGATCCAAGAGACCCAGTACTTC
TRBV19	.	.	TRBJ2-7	CASQRTGTTSYEQYF	TGTGCCAGTCAGAGAACCGGGACAACCTCCTACGAGCAGTACTTC
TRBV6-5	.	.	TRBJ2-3	CASRTLGDTQYF	TGTGCCAGCAGAACCTTGGGGGATACGCAGTATTTT
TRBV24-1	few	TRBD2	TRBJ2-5	CATSDFAGREDGETQYF	TGTGCCACCAGTGATTTCGCCGGTCGGGAGGATGGGGAGACCCAGTACTTC
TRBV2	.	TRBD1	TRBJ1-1	CASQSTGETEAFF	TGTGCCAGTCAAAGTACAGGGGAAACTGAAGCTTTCTTT
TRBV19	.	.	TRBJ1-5	CASRKKLGVNSNQPQHF	TGTGCCAGTAGAAAGAAACTAGGGGTTAATAGCAATCAGCCCCAGCATTTT
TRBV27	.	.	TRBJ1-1	CASSPRGRVGHTEAFF	TGTGCCAGCAGTCCCCGGGGCAGGGTTGGTCACACTGAAGCTTTCTTT
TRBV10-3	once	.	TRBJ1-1	CAISGGEMNTEAFF	TGTGCCATCTCCGGGGGAGAGATGAACACTGAAGCTTTCTTT
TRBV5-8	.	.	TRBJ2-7	CASRGLTYEQYF	TGTGCCAGCAGGGGCCTGACCTACGAGCAGTACTTC